This T cell receptor beta chain was identified in a study of radiation and T cells in renal cell carcinoma. This clone was observed a handful of times. Sample time point: baseline pretreatment blood. The treatment here: 15 Gy SBRT to primary tumor, nephrectomy 4 weeks later. Method: immunoSEQ multiplex PCR; TCRdb's copy keeps in-frame clones and lacks some. Seen here are some 110,000 clones, approximately 82% observed once, and the top ten hold around 3%. The starting material was blood, obtained from a patient whose treatment included radiotherapy and nephrectomy. This clonotype was sampled from a woman aged 55-70 years with renal cell carcinoma.

The CDR3 is CASSSGTATYEQYF. The DNA of the CDR3 is TGTGCCAGCAGCTCAGGGACAGCCACCTACGAGCAGTACTTC. This sequence joins TRBV7-9 and TRBJ2-7; 7 bases match TRBD1. The CDR3 covers 14 residues. The J segment lost 2 bases and the V segment lost 4 bases, leaving 5 bases of the junction unmatched. Germline values: CDR1 SEHNR, CDR2 FQNEAQ (reference sequence).